The clone carrying this T cell receptor (beta chain) turned up a few times. Its antigen is not identified. This CDR3 spans 14 amino acids. The trim removed 5 bases at V and 4 bases at J, leaving 6 bases unmatched. Germline loops: CDR1 MNHEY, CDR2 SVGAGI. The data derive from a study of beta chain features in type 1 diabetes. As for the study in general: No patient-donor differences in age, gender, total cells or subset yield. The number of sorted cells examined across all samples was under 140,000,000. The study, taken as a whole, reports: Shortening of TCRB CDR3s, moderate but significant, appeared in all four CD4+ subsets of Type 1 diabetes patients.

Each donor gave one heparinised blood draw averaging around 120 mL. The authors reverse transcribed all of the isolated RNA, so sequencing captured expressed TCRB transcripts. The data were produced by immunoSEQ multiplex PCR, yet TCRdb's version contains in-frame clones alone and is incomplete. Of about 250,000 clones listed, about a tenth are singletons. The receptor was isolated from a man between 25 and 39 years old with type 1 diabetes. The sample consisted of naive CD4+ T cells from blood. The chain uses TRBV6-5 and TRBJ1-1, with 8 positions matching TRBD1. The chain's CDR3 is CASSVTGGGTEAFF. CDR3 in DNA: TGTGCCAGCAGTGTAACAGGGGGAGGCACTGAAGCTTTCTTT.